This TCR beta chain appears in the sequencing data of a study of T-cell reconstitution after alpha-beta-depleted transplantation in children (dated by TCRdb to between 2015 and 2016). Concerning the study at large: The study quantitatively tracked T-cell immune reconstitution after TCRalphabeta/CD19-depleted allogeneic hematopoietic cell transplantation in children using TCR repertoire profiling. Study-level results and caveats: In some patients, the high TCRbeta diversity seen at day 60 was put down to recipient T cells and intrathymic progenitors that had survived conditioning. Over the following months the frequencies of hyperexpanded clones went down, and after one year T-cell counts and TCRbeta diversity were mostly credited to newly produced T cells. Apparently early alphabetaT-cell count recovery about two months after transplant reportedly relied on only several hundred rapidly expanded clones derived from non-depleted graft cells.

In its sample, this clonotype was seen a few times. Its antigen is currently not known. No base quality information exists; no much larger clone differs at one position. This sample's treatment or condition label indicates: allogeneic hematopoietic cell transplantation with graft depleted of TCRalphabeta T cells and CD19 B cells. Transplant recipients were children who received TCRalphabeta/CD19-depleted allogeneic hematopoietic cell grafts. The library was prepared using PCR. Sequencing was carried out with an Illumina HiSeq 2500. TCR libraries were prepared with molecular barcoding, using unique molecular identifiers to normalize TCRbeta repertoire quantification. Through fastp at Q25 and MiXCR, TCRdb rebuilt clones from the public reads, retaining in-frame beta chains. CDR3 protein duplicates are merged, each entry listing the most common genes and DNA. Here the sample has about 600,000 distinct CDR3 sequences; approximately 12% occur a single time. Clones ranked in the top ten supply 2% to 2.5% of the sample.

The germline V gene encodes CDR1 SGHAT and CDR2 FQNNGV. The CDR3 covers 15 residues, taking in both the cysteine and the phenylalanine. The read is trimmed to its CDR3 DNA, 45 bases read in frame from base 1. V is cut by 3 bases and J by 2 bases, and the space between the germline ends is 11 bases. The sequence came from a male patient under 18 who had a stem cell transplant for acute myeloid leukemia, so the T cells may come from the graft donor. Sequenced here: PBMCs, mostly from graft donor cells, sampled 360 days after TCRalphabeta/CD19-depleted stem cell transplant. This chain joins TRBV11-2 to TRBJ2-1; no D segment can be confidently identified. The CDR3 region reads CASSFNRAPYNEQFF. The nucleotides read TGTGCCAGCAGCTTCAATAGGGCGCCCTACAATGAGCAGTTCTTC. Reference TRBV11-2 and TRBJ2-1 genes cover what lies past the CDR3, so the full variable domain is EAGVAQSPRYKIIEKRQSVAFWCNPISGHATLYWYQQILGQGPKLLIQFQNNGVVDDSQLPKDRFSAERLKGVDSTLKIQPAKLEDSAVYLCASSFNRAPYNEQFFGPGTRLTVL.